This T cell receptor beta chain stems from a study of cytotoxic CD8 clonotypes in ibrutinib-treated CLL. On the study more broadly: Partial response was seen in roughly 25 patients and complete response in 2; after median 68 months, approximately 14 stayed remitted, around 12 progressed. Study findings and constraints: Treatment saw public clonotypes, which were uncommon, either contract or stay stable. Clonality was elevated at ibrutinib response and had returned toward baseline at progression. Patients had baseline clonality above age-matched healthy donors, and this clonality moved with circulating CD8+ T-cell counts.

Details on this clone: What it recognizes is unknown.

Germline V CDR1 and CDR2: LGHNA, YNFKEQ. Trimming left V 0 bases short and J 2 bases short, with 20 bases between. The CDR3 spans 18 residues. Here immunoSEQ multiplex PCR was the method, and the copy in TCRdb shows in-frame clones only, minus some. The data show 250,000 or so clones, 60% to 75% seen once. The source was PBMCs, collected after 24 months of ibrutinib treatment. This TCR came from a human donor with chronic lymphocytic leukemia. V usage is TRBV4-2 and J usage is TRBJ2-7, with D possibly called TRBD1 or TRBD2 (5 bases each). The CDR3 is CASSQDRYRGSSAYEQYF. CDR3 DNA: TGTGCCAGCAGCCAAGACCGATACCGGGGCAGTTCAGCCTACGAGCAGTACTTC.